Shown below are 27 T cell receptor beta chains from a single sample sequenced in a study of T cell responses to AZD1222 COVID-19 vaccine. Some clones are missing from TCRdb's copy, which holds only in-frame ones; the method was immunoSEQ multiplex PCR. This table has tens of thousands of clones, approximately 83% appearing once. Sequencing was performed on peripheral blood, taken on day 0 of AZD1222 vaccination. These receptors all stem from an adult in good health.

The chain recombines TRBV12-3 or TRBV12-4 with TRBJ2-5; D is unresolved. Trimming cost V 5 bases and J 5 bases, with 6 bases left between them. The CDR3 is 11 amino acids. The CDR3 is CASSPRETQYF. CDR3 nucleotide sequence: TGTGCCAGCAGTCCCCGGGAGACCCAGTACTTC.

The chain links TRBV9 to TRBJ1-2; 7 bases match TRBD1. V shed 3 bases and J 6 bases; nucleotides not matched to a gene: 8. Germline V CDR1 and CDR2: SGDLS, YYNGEE. CDR3 length: 14 amino acids. CDR3 sequence reads: CASSAGQALDGYTF. DNA for the CDR3: TGTGCCAGCAGCGCCGGACAGGCTCTCGATGGCTACACCTTC.

The chain has TRBV5-1 and TRBJ1-3, with D maybe TRBD1 (5 bases). V was pared by 0 bases and J by 0 bases, with 13 bases between. Germline lookup yields CDR1 SGHRS and CDR2 YFSETQ. The CDR3 totals 17 residues. CDR3 bases: TGCGCCAGCAGCTTGGGGCAGGGCTCTACCTCTGGAAACACCATATATTTT. Translating it yields CASSLGQGSTSGNTIYF. Full variable domain (outside the CDR3, taken from reference TRBV5-1 and TRBJ1-3): KAGVTQTPRYLIKTRGQQVTLSCSPISGHRSVSWYQQTPGQGLQFLFEYFSETQRNKGNFPGRFSGRQFSNSRSEMNVSTLELGDSALYLCASSLGQGSTSGNTIYFGEGSWLTVV.

The V and J genes are TRBV24-1 and TRBJ2-1, with D perhaps matching TRBD2 (7 bases). Germline V gene data show CDR1 as KGHDR and CDR2 as SFDVKD. There are 14 residues in the CDR3. Trimming took 5 bases from V and 4 from J, leaving 11 bases between them. The chain's CDR3 is CATSGEGDYNEQFF. CDR3 DNA sequence: TGTGCCACCAGTGGGGAGGGGGATTACAATGAGCAGTTCTTC.

The V gene is TRBV9, the J gene TRBJ1-5; TRBD1 matches 10 bases. Germline V gene sequence: CDR1 SGDLS, CDR2 YYNGEE. Trimming at V came to 4 bases and at J to 3 bases, leaving 4 bases not matched to a gene. The CDR3 runs 15 residues. The CDR3 sequence is CASSRGQGSNQPQHF. For the CDR3, the DNA is TGTGCCAGCAGCCGGGGACAGGGGTCCAATCAGCCCCAGCATTTT.

The chain combines TRBV28 with TRBJ2-1, with 10 bases fitting TRBD1. This CDR3 has 16 residues. Germline-derived CDR1 and CDR2 are MDHEN and SYDVKM. J gave up 5 bases and V 4 bases, and 8 bases lay outside the gene matches. The CDR3 sequence is CASSSPGQGLHNEQFF. The DNA of the CDR3 is TGTGCCAGCAGTTCTCCGGGACAGGGGCTGCACAATGAGCAGTTCTTC.

The genes are TRBV29-1 and TRBJ2-1, with 7 bases identical to TRBD1. Germline values: CDR1 SQVTM, CDR2 ANQGSEA. V lost 4 bases to trimming and J lost 10 bases; unmatched junction nucleotides: 7. CDR3 length: 12 residues. In nucleotides, the CDR3 is TGCAGCGTTGGACAGGGATCGGGGGAGCAGTTCTTC. Translation: CSVGQGSGEQFF.

The chain employs TRBV6-1 and TRBJ2-5; D may match TRBD1 or TRBD2 (5 bases each). Trimming cost V 3 bases and J 4 bases, with 21 bases left between them. Looked up from germline, CDR1 is MNHNS and CDR2 is SASEGT. The CDR3 loop spans 17 amino acids. The CDR3, as DNA: TGTGCCAGCAGTGATGGCGTCAATCGAGGGACGGGAGAGACCCAGTACTTC. This sequence encodes CASSDGVNRGTGETQYF.

This rearrangement joins TRBV18 to TRBJ1-2; D is perhaps TRBD1 (6 bases). The CDR3 spans 14 residues. V was clipped by 0 bases and J by 5 bases, with 10 bases between them. CDR1 and CDR2 (germline): KGHSH, LQKENI. The CDR3 DNA reads as TGTGCCAGCTCACCACCTAACAGGGTTTATGGCTACACCTTC. Its protein is CASSPPNRVYGYTF.

The chain employs TRBV28 and TRBJ1-4; D is unclear. The ends were cut back, 4 bases at V and 6 bases at J, with 12 bases in the middle. The CDR3 length is 14 residues. The germline V gene encodes CDR1 MDHEN and CDR2 SYDVKM. The chain's CDR3 is CASSSLGRDEKLFF. Here the CDR3 DNA reads TGTGCCAGCAGTTCCCTCGGGCGTGATGAAAAACTGTTTTTT. Full variable domain (rest looked up from reference TRBV28 and TRBJ1-4): DVKVTQSSRYLVKRTGEKVFLECVQDMDHENMFWYRQDPGLGLRLIYFSYDVKMKEKGDIPEGYSVSREKKERFSLILESASTNQTSMYLCASSSLGRDEKLFFGSGTQLSVL.

V is TRBV6-8 and J is TRBJ1-1; 9 positions agree with TRBD1. With V trimmed by 2 bases and J by 0 bases, 7 bases remained unmatched. The CDR3 covers 17 residues. Germline V gene sequence: CDR1 MNHGY, CDR2 SAAAGT. In DNA form, the CDR3 reads TGTGCCAGCAGTTACCGGGACAGGGTAGGGATGAACACTGAAGCTTTCTTT. It yields the protein CASSYRDRVGMNTEAFF.

J is TRBJ2-1 and V is TRBV4-1; D may be TRBD2 (5 bases). The CDR3 is made up of 16 amino acids. Trimming pared 0 bases from V and 1 base from J, leaving 10 bases between. Germline-derived CDR1 and CDR2 are MGHRA and YSYEKL. The CDR3 coding sequence is TGCGCCAGCAGCCAAGATTACCGGGGATCCTACAATGAGCAGTTCTTC. Its protein is CASSQDYRGSYNEQFF.

This clone was detected only a few times. This rearrangement joins TRBV14 to TRBJ1-1, with D perhaps TRBD1 (5 bases). Germline V lookup: CDR1 SGHDN, CDR2 FVKESK. This CDR3 region has 16 residues. V lost 1 base, J lost 1 base, and 13 bases lay in between. CDR3 DNA sequence: TGTGCCAGCAGCCAAGGACGGGCAGGGACGAACACTGAAGCTTTCTTT. This codes for CASSQGRAGTNTEAFF.

The rearrangement uses TRBV9 and TRBJ1-1; TRBD1 matches at 7 bases. The germline V gene has CDR1 SGDLS and CDR2 YYNGEE. This CDR3 has 15 amino acids. With V trimmed by 0 bases and J by 7 bases, 9 bases remained unmatched. The CDR3: CASSVGGTAQGEAFF. CDR3 DNA: TGTGCCAGCAGCGTAGGGGGGACAGCCCAGGGTGAAGCTTTCTTT.

The J gene is TRBJ2-1, the V gene TRBV4-2; D gene unclear. V lost 0 bases and J lost 0, with 12 bases in between. This CDR3 is 17 amino acids long. Germline loops: CDR1 LGHNA, CDR2 YNFKEQ. The CDR3 here is CASSQDLRRVSYNEQFF. The CDR3 bases are TGTGCCAGCAGCCAAGATCTGAGGCGTGTCTCCTACAATGAGCAGTTCTTC.

CDR3 nucleotide sequence: TGTGCCAGTAGCACCCCCGGGACAGGACAAACTGAAGCTTTCTTT. This translates into CASSTPGTGQTEAFF. V and J are TRBV19 and TRBJ1-1; 8 nucleotides line up with TRBD1. The CDR3 runs to 15 residues. Per germline, CDR1 LNHDA and CDR2 SQIVND (reference sequence). The V and J ends lost 6 bases and 5 bases, in that order; junction bases with no gene match: 11.

The CDR3 region is CASSSHGGSGANVLTF. CDR3 in DNA: TGTGCCAGCAGCTCCCATGGCGGATCTGGGGCCAACGTCCTGACTTTC. V is TRBV7-3 and J is TRBJ2-6; D remains unclear. Germline CDR1 and CDR2: SGHTA and FQGTGA. The germline V and J ends were trimmed by 4 bases and 1 base, with 11 bases remaining between them. This CDR3 has 16 amino acids.

V and J are TRBV4-2 and TRBJ1-1; weak D call: TRBD1 (6 bases). CDR1 and CDR2 from the germline V gene are LGHNA and YNFKEQ. This CDR3 region has 13 residues. V was clipped by 1 base and J by 4 bases, with 7 bases between them. The CDR3, as DNA: TGTGCCAGCAGCCAAGGCAGGGGCACTGAAGCTTTCTTT. Protein product: CASSQGRGTEAFF.

The chain is built from TRBV14 and TRBJ1-1; the D gene is possibly TRBD1 (5 bases). Trimming took off 0 bases at V and 11 bases at J, with 19 bases between the two ends. This CDR3 spans 15 amino acids. Germline V gives CDR1 SGHDN, CDR2 FVKESK. The CDR3 region is CASSQEMVAGTTAFF. Here the CDR3 DNA reads TGTGCCAGCAGCCAAGAAATGGTTGCTGGGACGACGGCTTTCTTT.

CDR3 in DNA: TGTGCCAGCAGTGAATCCAGGGGACTCAACTATGGCTACACCTTC. Amino acids: CASSESRGLNYGYTF. The chain couples TRBV6-1 to TRBJ1-2; a possible D gene is TRBD1 (6 bases). Germline CDR1 MNHNS, CDR2 SASEGT. V was trimmed by 2 bases and J by 2 bases, leaving 12 bases between them. This CDR3 comprises 15 residues.

This clone came up once. The V call is TRBV30, the J call TRBJ2-5; D is ambiguous. Trimming left V 2 bases short and J 1 base short, with 8 bases between. This CDR3 comprises 13 residues. Per germline, CDR1 GTSNPN and CDR2 SVGIG (reference sequence). DNA for the CDR3: TGTGCCTGGAGTATAAGGCTCCAAGAGACCCAGTACTTC. Translating it yields CAWSIRLQETQYF.

V gene TRBV20-1 combines with J gene TRBJ2-2, with D hard to call. Trimming removed 5 bases at V and 6 bases at J, with 7 bases between. CDR3 length: 11 residues. The germline V gene has CDR1 DFQATT and CDR2 SNEGSKA (reference sequence). The DNA of the CDR3 is TGCAGTGCTGGCGAGGCCGGGGAGCTGTTTTTT. This codes for CSAGEAGELFF.

The chain joins TRBV24-1 to TRBJ2-2; D not certain. The CDR3 has 14 residues. Per germline, CDR1 KGHDR and CDR2 SFDVKD. With 1 base removed from V and 2 bases from J, the gap between germline ends came to 4 bases. The CDR3 sequence: CATSDFYNTGELFF. CDR3 nucleotides: TGTGCCACCAGTGATTTTTACAACACCGGGGAGCTGTTTTTT.

This chain uses TRBV19 with TRBJ2-7, with no clear D. The CDR3 runs 14 residues. Between the trimmed V and J ends, which lost 2 bases and 0 bases, there was a span of 8 bases. Germline V gene sequence: CDR1 LNHDA, CDR2 SQIVND (reference sequence). The CDR3 DNA sequence: TGTGCCAGTAGTATAAAACCGAGCTCCTACGAGCAGTACTTC. Its translation: CASSIKPSSYEQYF. The full variable domain, rest sourced from reference TRBV19 and TRBJ2-7, is DGGITQSPKYLFRKEGQNVTLSCEQNLNHDAMYWYRQDPGQGLRLIYYSQIVNDFQKGDIAEGYSVSREKKESFPLTVTSAQKNPTAFYLCASSIKPSSYEQYFGPGTRLTVT.

The chain uses TRBV27 and TRBJ2-7; D perhaps matches TRBD1 (6 bases). Germline CDR1 and CDR2: MNHEY and SMNVEV (reference sequence). CDR3 size: 12 residues. Trimming left V 6 bases short and J 6 bases short, with 12 bases between. CDR3 protein: CASSNTGSEQYF. Here the CDR3 DNA reads TGTGCCAGCAGCAACACAGGGTCCGAGCAGTACTTC.

The V gene is TRBV18, the J gene TRBJ2-1, with 9 bases fitting TRBD1. With V trimmed by 2 bases and J by 2 bases, 4 bases remained unmatched. This CDR3 has 16 amino acids. The V gene's germline CDR1 is KGHSH and CDR2 LQKENI. CDR3 sequence reads: CASSPGDRVTYNEQFF. In DNA form, the CDR3 reads TGTGCCAGCTCACCAGGGGACAGGGTCACCTACAATGAGCAGTTCTTC.

This clone was seen only once. This sequence joins TRBV27 and TRBJ1-2, with D hard to call. CDR3 length: 14 amino acids. Germline CDR1 reads MNHEY; CDR2 reads SMNVEV (reference sequence). The ends were cut back, 5 bases at V and 3 bases at J, with 13 bases in the middle. DNA for the CDR3: TGTGCCAGCAGTCCTACGACAAGGTACTATGGCTACACCTTC. This codes for CASSPTTRYYGYTF.